The T cell receptor beta chain under discussion was sequenced for a study of T-cell reconstitution after alpha-beta-depleted transplantation in children. Preparation of the TCRbeta library involved a method that used unique molecular identifiers. TCRdb processed the PCR reads anew with MiXCR; each CDR3 protein has one entry. The data hold 75,000 to 100,000 distinct CDR3 sequences, with 7% to 9% observed a single time. At least ten counts were recorded for this clonotype. The receptor comes from a human donor who donated a stem cell graft to a child with congenital amegakaryocytic thrombocytopenia. Sequencing was performed on PBMCs from the stem cell graft donor, taken from the stem cell graft.

CDR3 bases: TGTGCCAGCAGTACGCCTAGGGTGGGCACAGATACGCAGTATTTT. Its protein product is CASSTPRVGTDTQYF. This chain joins TRBV12-3 or TRBV12-4 and TRBJ2-3, with unresolved D. This CDR3 is built from 15 residues. With 5 bases removed from V and 1 base from J, the gap between germline ends came to 13 bases.